A single T cell receptor beta chain is shown here with its context. The data originate from a study of OX40 agonist ivuxolimab in advanced cancers. Assay: immunoSEQ multiplex PCR; the TCRdb copy retains only in-frame clones and omits some. The data show some 130,000 clones, around nine tenths seen once. V lost 8 bases and J 3 bases, leaving 7 bases between the germline ends. The CDR3 is made up of 12 amino acids. Looked up from germline, CDR1 is MNHEY and CDR2 is SMNVEV (reference sequence). The sequence was collected from an adult with an advanced solid tumor such as melanoma, head and neck, liver or kidney cancer. The gene calls are TRBV27 and TRBJ1-4; maybe TRBD1 (5 bases). Here the sequenced sample was CD4+ or CD8+ T cells sorted from blood, taken in a trial of the OX40 agonist ivuxolimab. The CDR3 DNA reads as TGTGCCAGCTGGGGCCCTAATGAAAAACTGTTTTTT. It encodes CASWGPNEKLFF. The variable domain in full, with the rest retrieved from reference TRBV27 and TRBJ1-4, is EAQVTQNPRYLITVTGKKLTVTCSQNMNHEYMSWYRQDPGLGLRQIYYSMNVEVTDKGDVPEGYKVSRKEKRNFPLILESPSPNQTSLYFCASWGPNEKLFFGSGTQLSVL.